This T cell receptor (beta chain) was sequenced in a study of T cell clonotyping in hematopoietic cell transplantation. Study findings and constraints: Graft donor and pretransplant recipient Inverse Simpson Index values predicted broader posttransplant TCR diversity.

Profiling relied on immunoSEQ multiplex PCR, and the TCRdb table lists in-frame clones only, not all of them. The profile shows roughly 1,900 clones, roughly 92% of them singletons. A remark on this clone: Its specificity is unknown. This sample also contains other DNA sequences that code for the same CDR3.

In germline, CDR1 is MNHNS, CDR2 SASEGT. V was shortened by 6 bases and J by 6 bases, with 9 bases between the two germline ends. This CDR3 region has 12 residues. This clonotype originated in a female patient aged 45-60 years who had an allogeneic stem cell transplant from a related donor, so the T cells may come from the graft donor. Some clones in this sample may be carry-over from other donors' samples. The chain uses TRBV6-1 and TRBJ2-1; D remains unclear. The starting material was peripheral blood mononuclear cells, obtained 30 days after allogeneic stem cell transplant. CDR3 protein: CASSALGNEQFF. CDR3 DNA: TGTGCCAGCAGCGCTTTAGGCAATGAGCAGTTCTTC.